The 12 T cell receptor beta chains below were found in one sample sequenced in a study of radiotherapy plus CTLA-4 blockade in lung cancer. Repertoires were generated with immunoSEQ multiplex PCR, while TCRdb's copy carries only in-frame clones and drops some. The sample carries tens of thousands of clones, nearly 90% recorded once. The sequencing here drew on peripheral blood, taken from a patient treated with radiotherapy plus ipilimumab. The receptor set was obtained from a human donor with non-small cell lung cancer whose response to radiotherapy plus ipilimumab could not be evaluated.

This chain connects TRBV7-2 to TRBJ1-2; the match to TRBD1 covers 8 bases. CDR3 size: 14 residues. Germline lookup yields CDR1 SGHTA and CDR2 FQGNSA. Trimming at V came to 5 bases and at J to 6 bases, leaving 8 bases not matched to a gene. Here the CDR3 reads CASSVRTGGDGYTF. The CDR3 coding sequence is TGTGCCAGCAGCGTAAGAACAGGGGGTGATGGCTACACCTTC.

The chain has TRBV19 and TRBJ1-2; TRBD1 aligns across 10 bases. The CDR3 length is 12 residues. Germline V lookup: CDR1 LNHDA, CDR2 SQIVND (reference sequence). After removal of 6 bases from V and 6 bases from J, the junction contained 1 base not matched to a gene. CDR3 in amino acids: CASRTGGNGYTF. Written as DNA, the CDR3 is TGTGCCAGTAGGACAGGGGGCAATGGCTACACCTTC.

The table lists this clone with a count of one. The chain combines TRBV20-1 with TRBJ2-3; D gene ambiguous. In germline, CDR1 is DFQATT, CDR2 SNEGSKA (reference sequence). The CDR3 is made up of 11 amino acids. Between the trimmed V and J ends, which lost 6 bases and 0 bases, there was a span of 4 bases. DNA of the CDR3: TGCAGTGCGACTAGCACAGATACGCAGTATTTT. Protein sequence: CSATSTDTQYF.

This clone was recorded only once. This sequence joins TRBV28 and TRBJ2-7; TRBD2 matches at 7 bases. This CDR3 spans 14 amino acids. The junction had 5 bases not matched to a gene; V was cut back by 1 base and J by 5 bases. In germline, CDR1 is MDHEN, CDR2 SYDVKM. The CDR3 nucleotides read TGTGCCAGCAGTTTATCGGGGGGATCGGACGAGCAGTACTTC. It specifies CASSLSGGSDEQYF.

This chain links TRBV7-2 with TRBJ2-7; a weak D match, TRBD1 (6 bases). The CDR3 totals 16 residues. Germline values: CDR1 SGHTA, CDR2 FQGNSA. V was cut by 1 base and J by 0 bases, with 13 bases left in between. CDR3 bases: TGTGCCAGCAGCTTAGGGCCCCAGGGGAGCTCCTACGAGCAGTACTTC. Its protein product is CASSLGPQGSSYEQYF.

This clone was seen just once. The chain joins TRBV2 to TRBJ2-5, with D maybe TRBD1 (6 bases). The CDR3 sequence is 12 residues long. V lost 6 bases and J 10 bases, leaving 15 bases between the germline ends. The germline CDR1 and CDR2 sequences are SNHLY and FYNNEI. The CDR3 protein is CASREDSSGQYF. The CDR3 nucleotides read TGTGCCAGCAGGGAGGACAGTTCGGGCCAGTACTTC.

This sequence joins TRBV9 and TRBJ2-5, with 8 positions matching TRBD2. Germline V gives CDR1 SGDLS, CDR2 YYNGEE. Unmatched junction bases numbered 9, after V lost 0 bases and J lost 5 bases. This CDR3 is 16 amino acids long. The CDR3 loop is CASSVGGGLVGETQYF. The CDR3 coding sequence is TGTGCCAGCAGCGTAGGAGGGGGACTAGTGGGCGAGACCCAGTACTTC.

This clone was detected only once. CDR3 coding DNA: TGTGCCAGCACCCGCGGGGATCCGGGAGATACGCAGTATTTT. This translates into CASTRGDPGDTQYF. The chain combines TRBV11-2 with TRBJ2-3; D is possibly TRBD2 (6 bases). Germline CDR1 reads SGHAT; CDR2 reads FQNNGV. Trimming took off 7 bases at V and 5 bases at J, with 16 bases between the two ends. The CDR3 consists of 14 residues.

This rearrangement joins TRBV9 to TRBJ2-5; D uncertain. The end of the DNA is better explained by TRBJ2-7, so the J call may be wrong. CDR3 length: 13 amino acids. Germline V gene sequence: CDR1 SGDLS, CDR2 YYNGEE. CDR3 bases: TGTGCCAGCAGCGTAGGGTCACTCTACGAGCAGTACTTC. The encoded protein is CASSVGSLYEQYF.

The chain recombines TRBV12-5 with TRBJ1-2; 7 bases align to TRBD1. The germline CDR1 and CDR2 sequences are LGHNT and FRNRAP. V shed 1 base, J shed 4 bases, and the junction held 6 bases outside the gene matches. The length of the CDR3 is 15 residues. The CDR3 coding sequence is TGTGCTAGTGGTTTGGAGGGACAGTCTGGCTATGGCTACACCTTC. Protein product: CASGLEGQSGYGYTF.

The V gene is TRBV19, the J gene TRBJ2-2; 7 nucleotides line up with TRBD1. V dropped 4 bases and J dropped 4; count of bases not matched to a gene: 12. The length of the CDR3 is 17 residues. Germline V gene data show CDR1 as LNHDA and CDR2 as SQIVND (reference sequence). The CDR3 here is CASSSRLVGQSTGELFF. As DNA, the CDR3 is TGTGCCAGTAGTAGCCGTCTTGTGGGACAGTCCACCGGGGAGCTGTTTTTT.

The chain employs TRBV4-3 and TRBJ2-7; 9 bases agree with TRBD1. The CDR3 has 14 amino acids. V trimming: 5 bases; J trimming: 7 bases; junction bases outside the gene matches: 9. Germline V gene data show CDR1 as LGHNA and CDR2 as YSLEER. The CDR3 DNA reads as TGCGCCAGCAGCAACATTGGACAGGGGAGAGAGCAGTACTTC. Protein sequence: CASSNIGQGREQYF.